Below, 20 T cell receptor beta chains from the same sample are listed, as sequenced in a study of Ad26.COV2.S vaccination and SARS-CoV-2 variants. The method was immunoSEQ multiplex PCR; TCRdb's version includes in-frame clones alone and lacks a portion of them. The table records some 340,000 clones, about 82% of them present only once. Treatment in this sample: roughly 20 received Ad26.COV2.S at low or high dose, single or two shots; about 5 received placebo; per-sample allocation not given. The samples were gathered on day 63 after the first injection of vaccine or placebo. The starting material was peripheral blood, obtained in a trial of Ad26.COV2.S vaccine versus placebo. The source of these receptors is a person between 18 and 65 years old who received the Ad26.COV2.S COVID-19 vaccine or a placebo.

This clone was seen only a few times. The CDR3 nucleotides are TGTGCTAGTGGCGATCTAGGGTACACTGAAGCTTTCTTT. This gives the protein CASGDLGYTEAFF. This chain joins TRBV12-5 and TRBJ1-1, with no clear D. V gave up 6 bases and J gave up 3 bases, with 11 bases separating them. The CDR3 is made up of 13 amino acids. The V gene's germline CDR1 is LGHNT and CDR2 FRNRAP.

This chain uses TRBV6-5 with TRBJ1-1; 12 nucleotides agree with TRBD1. Germline CDR1 MNHEY, CDR2 SVGAGI. V lost 6 bases to trimming and J lost 10 bases; unmatched junction nucleotides: 12. The CDR3 is made up of 15 amino acids. In DNA, the CDR3 is TGTGCCAGCAGCTTAGCCGGGACAGGGGGCCCAGGAGCTTTCTTT. This gives the protein CASSLAGTGGPGAFF.

The chain has TRBV18 and TRBJ2-7; 9 bases match TRBD1. Germline CDR1 and CDR2: KGHSH and LQKENI. V lost 1 base, J lost 6 bases, and 10 bases stayed unmatched. This CDR3 has 16 residues. The CDR3 bases are TGTGCCAGCTCACCACGTTCTGGGACAGGGTCTAGCGAGCAGTACTTC. This encodes CASSPRSGTGSSEQYF.

This clone was recorded a few times. This chain uses TRBV30 with TRBJ2-7; a possible D gene is TRBD2 (5 bases). V lost 7 bases and J lost 0, with 28 bases in between. Germline CDR1 is GTSNPN and CDR2 is SVGIG (reference sequence). This CDR3 region has 18 residues. Here the CDR3 DNA reads TGTGCCTTGAACGTCGACCTCATCCTTGGAGAGGGCTCCTACGAGCAGTACTTC. Protein product: CALNVDLILGEGSYEQYF.

In the case of this clone: This sample also contains other DNA sequences that code for the same CDR3. This chain links TRBV12-3 or TRBV12-4 with TRBJ2-2; D unclear. This CDR3 contains 13 residues. V was clipped by 3 bases and J by 2 bases, with 4 bases between them. The CDR3 nucleotides read TGTGCCAGCAGTTTCTCAAACACCGGGGAGCTGTTTTTT. Its protein is CASSFSNTGELFF.

The rearrangement links TRBV6-2 or TRBV6-3 to TRBJ1-2, with 7 bases identical to TRBD1. The CDR3 totals 15 residues. V was pared by 6 bases and J by 8 bases, with 15 bases of the junction left unmatched. The V gene's germline CDR1 is MNHEY and CDR2 SVGEGT. The CDR3 is CASSTNTGVRGGYTF. In DNA form, the CDR3 reads TGTGCCAGCAGCACCAATACAGGGGTACGCGGGGGCTACACCTTC.

The rearrangement links TRBV4-2 to TRBJ1-4; the D gene is possibly TRBD1 (6 bases). With 0 bases removed from V and 6 bases from J, the gap between germline ends came to 11 bases. The CDR3 length is 15 residues. Germline assignment: CDR1 LGHNA and CDR2 YNFKEQ. The CDR3 protein is CASSQETGRYEKLFF. CDR3 DNA: TGTGCCAGCAGCCAAGAAACAGGGAGGTATGAAAAACTGTTTTTT.

The chain uses TRBV7-6 and TRBJ2-5; D perhaps matches TRBD2 (6 bases). CDR3 length: 17 amino acids. Germline V gene sequence: CDR1 SGHVS, CDR2 FNYEAQ. Trimming removed 5 bases at V and 2 bases at J, with 21 bases between. The CDR3 sequence is CASSHPAGGLVQETQYF. As DNA, the CDR3 is TGTGCCAGCAGCCACCCCGCTGGGGGACTCGTACAAGAGACCCAGTACTTC.

This sequence joins TRBV4-2 and TRBJ2-7, with D perhaps matching TRBD1 or TRBD2 (5 bases each). The V end was cut by 3 bases, the J end by 5 bases, with 14 bases between. This CDR3 is built from 14 residues. CDR1 and CDR2 from the germline V gene are LGHNA and YNFKEQ. This chain's CDR3 is CASSQVGGKDEQYF. CDR3 DNA sequence: TGTGCCAGCAGCCAGGTTGGGGGAAAGGACGAGCAGTACTTC.

Details on this clone: Other nucleotide sequences from this sample produce the same CDR3. CDR3 loop: CASSSSDRENGEQYF. CDR3 coding DNA: TGTGCCAGCAGCTCGTCTGACAGGGAGAATGGCGAGCAGTACTTC. J is TRBJ2-7 and V is TRBV2; 7 bases line up with TRBD1. This CDR3 has 15 residues. Trimming at V came to 6 bases and at J to 6 bases, leaving 14 bases not matched to a gene. Germline values: CDR1 SNHLY, CDR2 FYNNEI.

V is TRBV11-3 and J is TRBJ1-2, with 10 bases lining up with TRBD1. This CDR3 region has 15 residues. V trimming: 3 bases; J trimming: 3 bases; junction bases outside the gene matches: 4. The germline V gene has CDR1 SGHNT and CDR2 YENEEA. CDR3 in amino acids: CASSFDRGRDYGYTF. In DNA, the CDR3 is TGTGCCAGCAGCTTTGACAGGGGGCGGGACTATGGCTACACCTTC.

This clone was observed a handful of times. The chain carries TRBV5-1 and TRBJ2-2; 7 bases match TRBD2. CDR1 and CDR2 (germline): SGHRS, YFSETQ. Unmatched junction bases numbered 5, after V lost 0 bases and J lost 0 bases. CDR3 length equals 17 residues. In DNA, the CDR3 is TGCGCCAGCAGCTTGGAGGCTAGCGGACCGAACACCGGGGAGCTGTTTTTT. Its protein product is CASSLEASGPNTGELFF.

The genes are TRBV2 and TRBJ1-2; D gene ambiguous. The germline CDR1 and CDR2 sequences are SNHLY and FYNNEI. The CDR3 loop spans 12 amino acids. Trimming stripped 8 bases from V and 1 base from J, with 8 bases between. DNA for the CDR3: TGTGCCAGCGCCCGAATTAACTATGGCTACACCTTC. This gives the protein CASARINYGYTF.

The chain couples TRBV5-1 to TRBJ2-2; D perhaps matches TRBD1 (5 bases). This CDR3 is 16 amino acids long. CDR1 SGHRS and CDR2 YFSETQ come from the germline V gene. V lost 0 bases to trimming and J lost 0 bases, with 9 bases between them. CDR3 amino acids: CASSLVGPSNTGELFF. CDR3 bases: TGCGCCAGCAGCTTGGTGGGGCCCTCGAACACCGGGGAGCTGTTTTTT.

The V and J genes are TRBV7-2 and TRBJ2-4, with 8 bases fitting TRBD2. The CDR3 sequence is 19 residues long. Trimming took 5 bases from V and 1 from J; bases not matched to a gene: 16. Germline V lookup: CDR1 SGHTA, CDR2 FQGNSA. CDR3 sequence: CASSPKLADRQLAKNIQYF. The CDR3 coding sequence is TGTGCCAGCAGCCCCAAACTAGCGGACAGACAGTTGGCCAAAAACATTCAGTACTTC.

This chain connects TRBV5-1 to TRBJ1-1; maybe TRBD1 (5 bases). Trimming removed 3 bases at V and 4 bases at J, with 31 bases between. The CDR3 runs 20 residues. The germline gives CDR1 SGHRS, CDR2 YFSETQ. In DNA, the CDR3 is TGCGCCAGCAGCTCGGGGGGACCGCCGCGCGTGGGATTTCTTGTCACTGAAGCTTTCTTT. It is translated as CASSSGGPPRVGFLVTEAFF. Supplemented by reference TRBV5-1 and TRBJ1-1, the full variable domain reads KAGVTQTPRYLIKTRGQQVTLSCSPISGHRSVSWYQQTPGQGLQFLFEYFSETQRNKGNFPGRFSGRQFSNSRSEMNVSTLELGDSALYLCASSSGGPPRVGFLVTEAFFGQGTRLTVV.

This clone was seen a single time. The chain uses TRBV30 and TRBJ1-4; 7 bases are shared with TRBD1. The germline CDR1 and CDR2 sequences are GTSNPN and SVGIG (reference sequence). The J segment lost 0 bases and the V segment lost 0 bases, leaving 13 bases of the junction unmatched. This CDR3 has 19 residues. CDR3 sequence: CAWSVRAGQLVTTNEKLFF. CDR3 nucleotide sequence: TGTGCCTGGAGTGTACGTGCGGGACAGCTAGTTACAACTAATGAAAAACTGTTTTTT. The variable domain in full, with the rest retrieved from reference TRBV30 and TRBJ1-4, is SQTIHQWPATLVQPVGSPLSLECTVEGTSNPNLYWYRQAAGRGLQLLFYSVGIGQISSEVPQNLSASRPQDRQFILSSKKLLLSDSGFYLCAWSVRAGQLVTTNEKLFFGSGTQLSVL.

This clone was seen once. The chain joins TRBV30 to TRBJ1-1, with D possibly TRBD1 on 5 matching bases. V lost 2 bases, J lost 4 bases, and 14 bases lay in between. Germline assignment: CDR1 GTSNPN and CDR2 SVGIG (reference sequence). There are 14 residues in the CDR3. DNA of the CDR3: TGTGCCTGGAGTAATGGGGCGGTGGGCACTGAAGCTTTCTTT. It is translated as CAWSNGAVGTEAFF. Looking up the rest from reference TRBV30 and TRBJ1-1 gives the full variable domain: SQTIHQWPATLVQPVGSPLSLECTVEGTSNPNLYWYRQAAGRGLQLLFYSVGIGQISSEVPQNLSASRPQDRQFILSSKKLLLSDSGFYLCAWSNGAVGTEAFFGQGTRLTVV.

The rearrangement uses TRBV27 and TRBJ2-6; the D is unclear. Per the germline V gene, CDR1 is MNHEY and CDR2 is SMNVEV (reference sequence). This CDR3 is built from 16 residues. V shed 3 bases and J shed 4 bases, with 13 bases lying between them. In DNA form, the CDR3 reads TGTGCCAGCAGTTTGTCGGTTTCGCCAGGGGCCAACGTCCTGACTTTC. Protein: CASSLSVSPGANVLTF.

This rearrangement joins TRBV9 to TRBJ2-2, with D perhaps TRBD1 (6 bases). CDR3 size: 14 residues. CDR1 and CDR2 (germline): SGDLS, YYNGEE. Trimming stripped 4 bases from V and 4 bases from J, with 11 bases between. The CDR3 DNA reads TGTGCCAGCAGCATGGGCAGGGGCACCGGGGAGCTGTTTTTT. The encoded protein is CASSMGRGTGELFF.